The T cell receptor (beta chain) under discussion was sequenced for a study of cytomegalovirus exposure and HLA in healthy donors. Study-level background: The 90 to 150 validation repertoires matched the 666 first-cohort repertoires in platform, a later analysis reported. General study results and limits: Cytomegalovirus status was reportedly diagnosed by the classifier with high specificity and sensitivity. Usually a TCR sequence was rare, but some public TCRs were found in many donors.

Clones were read by immunoSEQ multiplex PCR, and TCRdb kept only the in-frame ones, dropping some. The table records roughly 60,000 clones, 92% of them present only once. A note on this clone: The antigen remains unidentified.

The CDR3 covers 14 residues. Germline CDR1 and CDR2: SGHDN and FVKESK. The V end was cut by 1 base, the J end by 7 bases, with 13 bases between. The rearrangement joins TRBV14 to TRBJ1-2; D is unresolved. Specimen: PBMCs. This TCR came from a woman younger than 35 in good health and CMV-seronegative. The CDR3 sequence: CASSQVGRSGGYTF. Written as DNA, the CDR3 is TGTGCCAGCAGCCAAGTGGGCAGAAGTGGTGGCTACACCTTC.